The clone carrying this TCR beta chain has more than one count but fewer than ten. The target antigen is unknown. The data are from a study of early T cells in non-severe SARS-CoV-2 infection. Study at large: Unsorted whole blood bulk RNA was sequenced, with unpaired chains.

Study-level results: VDJdb matching, biased toward anti-spike CD8 responses, missed private and CD4 specificities.

TCRdb used MiXCR to reprocess the 5' RACE reads, holding one entry per CDR3 protein. The sample lists under 70,000 distinct CDR3 sequences; roughly 5.7% were seen once. The material sequenced was whole blood, taken at baseline. This receptor was identified in an adult who was a healthcare worker with PCR-confirmed SARS-CoV-2 infection or an uninfected control (not recorded which).

The CDR3 spells CASSRNGQFESSGNTIYF. For the CDR3, the DNA is TGTGCCAGCAGTCGAAATGGACAGTTCGAGTCCTCTGGAAACACCATATATTTT. The V call is TRBV11-2, the J call TRBJ1-3; the D gene is possibly TRBD1 (6 bases). V was pared by 6 bases and J by 0 bases, with 21 bases between. The CDR3 has 18 amino acids. The germline gives CDR1 SGHAT, CDR2 FQNNGV.